The sequence of this T cell receptor beta chain was determined in a study of blood T cell repertoires in COVID-19. The length of the CDR3 is 15 residues. Per the germline V gene, CDR1 is SSHAT and CDR2 is FNYEAQ (reference sequence). With regard to this clone: One junction end disagrees with the germline gene, perhaps due to a read error.

Original analysis: Researchers report that nucleated cell counts were estimated from reference gene primer amplification. The table came from immunoSEQ multiplex PCR; TCRdb's copy has only in-frame clones and leaves some out. Clone size and V and J calls were adopted from that table, with D and trimming inferred from the DNA. The sample carries 150,000 to 200,000 clones, approximately 91% recorded once. The chain joins TRBV7-7 to TRBJ2-1, with 7 bases aligning to TRBD2. This TCR was recovered from a man in his late teens or twenties with COVID-19, enrolled during active disease. Sequencing input: peripheral blood. The CDR3: CASSLGEGSHNEQFF. The DNA of the CDR3 is TGTGCCAGCAGCCTGGGGGAGGGCTCCCACAATGAGCAGTTCTTC.